This TCR beta chain was recorded in a study of blood T cell repertoires in COVID-19 (dated by TCRdb to 2018 to 2021). Regarding the study in general: Samples from collaborators originated in the United States, Italy and Spain and spanned both the acute and convalescent phases of COVID-19. The prospective study material was composed of cDNA or gDNA derived from T cells, B-cell-depleted T cells, or PBMCs. Deeply sampled blood TCRbeta repertoires from subjects exposed to, actively infected with, or recovered from COVID-19 were included in the dataset. The repertoires were released in a freely available public database intended as a resource for research on the immune response to SARS-CoV-2. Samples came from the ongoing ImmuneRACE study (first 160 participants) plus 1,254 subjects from 6 global collaborators. A de-identified subject ID, COVID-19 status, age in years and sex were almost always included in the sample metadata. HLA class I and class II types, where available, came from metadata supplied by the sample provider rather than from assay-based typing.

The immunoSEQ Assay, a bias-controlled multiplex PCR, was used to amplify TCRbeta CDR3 regions from genomic DNA. As for the authors' bioinformatics: Within the assay, amplification of reference gene primers was used to estimate how many nucleated cells each sample contained. Sequence reads were collapsed and filtered to measure the absolute abundance of every unique TCRbeta CDR3 rearrangement. For each sample, productive Simpson clonality was calculated as the square root of Simpson's diversity index across productive rearrangements. Not all clones reach the TCRdb copy of this immuneACCESS table, which keeps in-frame sequences only. Checked studies attribute under half of the gap to unresolved V genes and leave the rest unexplained. V, J and clone size are taken as reported in that table, and D and trimming were inferred from the DNA itself. The sample records roughly 150,000 clones, 90% of which are singletons. Roughly 19% of the sample comes from the top ten.

There are 16 amino acids in the CDR3, from cysteine to phenylalanine inclusive. Only the CDR3 region is kept as DNA, spanning 48 bases read in frame from base 1. V is pruned by 4 bases and J by 0 bases, leaving 4 bases of the junction without a gene match. For CDR1 and CDR2, the germline V gene lists SGHRS and YFSETQ. Comment on this clone: Its specific antigen is unknown. The sample holds no much larger clone one base away, and base qualities are not on file.

Overall results and qualifications from the work: How much clinical and demographic metadata was included differed by source and by participant, and the metadata was provided uncurated.

Whole blood was collected in K2EDTA tubes by collaborating institutions according to the institutions' own protocols. For TCRbeta analysis, collaborator samples were shipped as frozen whole blood, as isolated PBMCs, or as DNA extracted from either sample type. The chain joins TRBV5-1 to TRBJ1-4; 9 central nucleotides agree with TRBD1. The sample taken for sequencing was peripheral blood. The receptor was derived from a man in his sixties with active or convalescent COVID-19. The DNA reads TGCGCCAGCAGCCGACGACAGGGGGCAACTAATGAAAAACTGTTTTTT. It translates to CASSRRQGATNEKLFF.